The 14 T cell receptor beta chains below come from one sample, sequenced in a study of blood T cell repertoires in COVID-19. Generated by immunoSEQ multiplex PCR, the TCRdb table keeps only in-frame clones and is missing some. The sample includes some 450,000 clones, about nine tenths of them seen just once. The source material was peripheral blood. The receptor source for this set is a woman aged 45 to 65 with COVID-19, enrolled during active disease.

V usage is TRBV30 and J usage is TRBJ1-2; tentative D call: TRBD1 (6 bases). CDR3 length: 12 amino acids. Germline values: CDR1 GTSNPN, CDR2 SVGIG (reference sequence). V gave up 1 base and J gave up 7 bases, with 10 bases separating them. This CDR3 reads CAWSAGTFGYTF. CDR3 nucleotides: TGTGCCTGGAGTGCCGGGACATTTGGCTACACCTTC.

This clone was picked up a small number of times. V usage is TRBV28 and J usage is TRBJ2-5; a weak D match, TRBD2 (5 bases). V was cut by 6 bases and J by 5 bases, with 10 bases left in between. CDR1 and CDR2 (germline): MDHEN, SYDVKM. CDR3 length equals 12 residues. In DNA form, the CDR3 reads TGTGCCAGCAGCCCCCCGGGGGAGACCCAGTACTTC. Amino acid sequence: CASSPPGETQYF. Full variable domain (remainder filled in from reference TRBV28 and TRBJ2-5): DVKVTQSSRYLVKRTGEKVFLECVQDMDHENMFWYRQDPGLGLRLIYFSYDVKMKEKGDIPEGYSVSREKKERFSLILESASTNQTSMYLCASSPPGETQYFGPGTRLLVL.

The chain uses TRBV2 and TRBJ1-6; D gene uncertain. This CDR3 has 13 amino acids. In germline, CDR1 is SNHLY, CDR2 FYNNEI. The V end lost 8 bases, the J end lost 7 bases, and 12 bases lay between the germline ends. CDR3 loop: CASLGSLNSPLHF. The CDR3 nucleotides are TGTGCCAGCCTCGGGTCCTTAAATTCACCCCTCCACTTT.

This clone showed up just a few times. This chain joins TRBV5-4 and TRBJ1-6; no definite D call. This CDR3 has 14 amino acids. The V gene's germline CDR1 is SGHNT and CDR2 YYREEE (reference sequence). Trimming left V 2 bases short and J 3 bases short, with 6 bases between. The CDR3 spells CASSFDSYNSPLHF. DNA of the CDR3: TGTGCCAGCAGCTTCGATAGCTATAATTCACCCCTCCACTTT. The full variable domain, in which reference TRBV5-4 and TRBJ1-6 provide the parts outside the CDR3, is ETGVTQSPTHLIKTRGQQVTLRCSSQSGHNTVSWYQQALGQGPQFIFQYYREEENGRGNFPPRFSGLQFPNYSSELNVNALELDDSALYLCASSFDSYNSPLHFGNGTRLTVT.

The chain couples TRBV29-1 to TRBJ2-7; 8 bases match TRBD1. Germline V gene data show CDR1 as SQVTM and CDR2 as ANQGSEA. The CDR3 extends over 13 amino acids. The ends lost 5 bases at V and 4 bases at J; junction bases unmatched: 7. The CDR3 spells CSVRDRSGYEQYF. Written as DNA, the CDR3 is TGCAGCGTTAGGGACAGGTCGGGATACGAGCAGTACTTC.

The rearrangement uses TRBV29-1 and TRBJ1-2; D might be TRBD1 (5 bases). Germline V gives CDR1 SQVTM, CDR2 ANQGSEA. The CDR3 consists of 13 residues. V lost 0 bases and J 7 bases, leaving 12 bases between the germline ends. The DNA of the CDR3 is TGCAGCGTTGAAGAGGGGGGTTCTAGTGGCTACACCTTC. Amino acid sequence: CSVEEGGSSGYTF.

V is TRBV5-6 and J is TRBJ2-1; D is perhaps TRBD1 (5 bases). The germline gives CDR1 SGHDT, CDR2 YYEEEE. V was pared by 3 bases and J by 7 bases, with 8 bases between. This CDR3 is 12 amino acids long. Here the CDR3 reads CASSSRVNEQFF. CDR3 coding DNA: TGTGCCAGCAGCTCCAGGGTGAATGAGCAGTTCTTC.

The chain is built from TRBV10-3 and TRBJ2-3, with 15 bases that match TRBD2. Trimming at V came to 5 bases and at J to 3 bases, leaving 3 bases not matched to a gene. The germline V gene has CDR1 ENHRY and CDR2 SYGVKD. This CDR3 comprises 16 residues. Here the CDR3 reads CAISRTSGGATDTQYF. Written as DNA, the CDR3 is TGTGCCATCAGTCGGACTAGCGGGGGGGCAACAGATACGCAGTATTTT.

The chain carries TRBV29-1 and TRBJ2-2; TRBD1 is a possible D gene (5 bases). CDR1 SQVTM and CDR2 ANQGSEA come from the germline V gene. The CDR3 spans 13 residues. Trimming pared 2 bases from V and 6 bases from J, leaving 10 bases between. The CDR3 spells CSVEMPGPGELFF. The CDR3 nucleotides read TGCAGCGTTGAAATGCCAGGGCCCGGGGAGCTGTTTTTT.

The chain links TRBV2 to TRBJ1-6; D is perhaps TRBD1 (6 bases). The CDR3 consists of 13 residues. Trimming took 11 bases from V and 8 from J, leaving 16 bases between them. The germline gives CDR1 SNHLY, CDR2 FYNNEI. The CDR3 region has the DNA TGTGCCGTAGGGGGGGACTTTTATTCACCCCTCCACTTT. This translates into CAVGGDFYSPLHF.

A few counts support this clone. The genes are TRBV7-9 and TRBJ1-1; 9 bases are shared with TRBD1. Germline assignment: CDR1 SEHNR and CDR2 FQNEAQ (reference sequence). CDR3 length equals 15 residues. Trimming cost V 5 bases and J 4 bases; bases outside gene matches: 8. The CDR3 sequence is CASSPRGQGFTEAFF. The CDR3 region has the DNA TGTGCCAGCAGCCCGCGGGGACAGGGATTCACTGAAGCTTTCTTT.

V and J are TRBV30 and TRBJ1-1; D not certain. In germline, CDR1 is GTSNPN, CDR2 SVGIG (reference sequence). Trimming left V 4 bases short and J 0 bases short, with 12 bases between. CDR3 size: 14 residues. The CDR3 nucleotides read TGTGCCTGGAAGAGGGAGGGATTGAACACTGAAGCTTTCTTT. Amino acids: CAWKREGLNTEAFF.

The chain has TRBV7-9 and TRBJ2-3; 8 bases are a match to TRBD2. V trimming: 1 base; J trimming: 10 bases; junction bases outside the gene matches: 10. CDR3 length equals 15 residues. Per the germline V gene, CDR1 is SEHNR and CDR2 is FQNEAQ (reference sequence). CDR3 nucleotides: TGTGCCAGCAGCTTAGTTGTAGCGGGGAACCAGGCGCAGTATTTT. Its translation: CASSLVVAGNQAQYF.

The V call is TRBV7-9, the J call TRBJ1-2; maybe TRBD1 (5 bases). Germline loops: CDR1 SEHNR, CDR2 FQNEAQ (reference sequence). This CDR3 has 13 residues. V was cut by 5 bases and J by 0 bases, with 7 bases left in between. The CDR3 loop is CASSPTANYGYTF. Written as DNA, the CDR3 is TGTGCCAGCAGCCCGACAGCTAACTATGGCTACACCTTC.